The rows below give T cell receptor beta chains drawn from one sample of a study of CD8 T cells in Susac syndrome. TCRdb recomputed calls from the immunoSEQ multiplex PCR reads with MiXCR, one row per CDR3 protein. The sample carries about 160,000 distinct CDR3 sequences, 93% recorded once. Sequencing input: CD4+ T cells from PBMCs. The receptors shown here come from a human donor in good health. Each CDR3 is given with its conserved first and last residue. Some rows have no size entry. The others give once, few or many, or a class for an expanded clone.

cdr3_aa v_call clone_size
CASQSSRTGIPAGQFF TRBV25-1 .
CARSGLGRETQYF TRBV2 .
CASSRAGGPVGSYNEQFF TRBV2 .
CASTTGSPSGYTF TRBV6-6 .
CASSEQSFNQPQHF TRBV10-2 .
CASNRGDRGRLWQFF TRBV7-9 .
CASSLESSYNEQFF TRBV7-9 once
CASAKRSGDEQYF TRBV6-5 .
CSVERPEKLFF TRBV20-1 .
CSSTRTTQETQYF TRBV20-1 .
CASSLLWGDGEKLFF TRBV5-6 .
CASSSRGPTYGYTF TRBV2 .
CASSTGGSQETQYF TRBV7-2 .
CASSPSSGPNTGELFF TRBV18 .
CASSLGVGGGTEAFF TRBV5-1 .